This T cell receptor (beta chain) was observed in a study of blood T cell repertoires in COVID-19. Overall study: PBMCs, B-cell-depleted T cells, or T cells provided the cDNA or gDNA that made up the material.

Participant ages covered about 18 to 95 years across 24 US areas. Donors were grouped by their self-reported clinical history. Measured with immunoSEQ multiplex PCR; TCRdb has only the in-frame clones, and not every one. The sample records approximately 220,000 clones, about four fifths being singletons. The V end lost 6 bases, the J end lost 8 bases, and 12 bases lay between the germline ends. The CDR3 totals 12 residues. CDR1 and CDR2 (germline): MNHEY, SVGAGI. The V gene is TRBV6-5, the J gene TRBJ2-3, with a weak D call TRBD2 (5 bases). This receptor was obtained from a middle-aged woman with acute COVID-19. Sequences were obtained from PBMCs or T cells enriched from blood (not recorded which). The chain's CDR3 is CASRDLFGTQYF. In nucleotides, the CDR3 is TGTGCCAGCAGGGACTTGTTTGGTACGCAGTATTTT.